This T cell receptor (beta chain) is drawn from a study of OX40 agonist ivuxolimab in advanced cancers. The overall study: Participants, 75% to 85% male, averaged roughly 60 years of age, ranging from 23 to 79.

This table comes from immunoSEQ multiplex PCR, and its TCRdb copy is limited to in-frame clones, with some not included. The table has 75,000 to 95,000 clones, more than 80% seen once. This receptor was identified in an adult with an advanced solid tumor such as melanoma, head and neck, liver or kidney cancer. The input for sequencing was CD4+ or CD8+ T cells sorted from blood, taken in a trial of the OX40 agonist ivuxolimab.

This chain's CDR3 is CASSLTDRERYGYTF. CDR3 bases: TGTGCCAGCAGCTTAACGGACAGGGAACGGTATGGCTACACCTTC. V usage is TRBV7-3 and J usage is TRBJ1-2; 8 nucleotides match TRBD1. V gave up 0 bases and J gave up 5 bases; unmatched junction bases: 5. The CDR3 is 15 residues long. Per the germline V gene, CDR1 is SGHTA and CDR2 is FQGTGA.